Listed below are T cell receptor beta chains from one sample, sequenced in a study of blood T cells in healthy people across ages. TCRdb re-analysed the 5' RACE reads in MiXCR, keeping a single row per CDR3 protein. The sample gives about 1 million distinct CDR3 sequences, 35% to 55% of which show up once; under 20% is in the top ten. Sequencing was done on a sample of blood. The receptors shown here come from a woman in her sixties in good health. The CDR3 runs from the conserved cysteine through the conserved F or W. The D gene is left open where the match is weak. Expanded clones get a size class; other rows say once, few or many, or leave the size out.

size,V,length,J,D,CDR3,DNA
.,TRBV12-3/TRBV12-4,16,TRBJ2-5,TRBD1,CASSLALGTGRGTQYF,TGTGCCAGCAGTTTAGCGCTCGGGACAGGGCGCGGGACCCAGTACTTC
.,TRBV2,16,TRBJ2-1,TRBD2,CASSPRGGGSYNEQFF,TGTGCCAGCAGTCCCCGGGGGGGAGGATCCTACAATGAGCAGTTCTTC
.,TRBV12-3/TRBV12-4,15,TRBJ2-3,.,CASTSSAALTDTQYF,TGTGCCAGCACCTCATCCGCGGCCCTCACAGATACGCAGTATTTT
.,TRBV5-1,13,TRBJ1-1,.,CASSLGHHTEAFF,TGCGCCAGCAGCCTAGGACACCACACTGAAGCTTTCTTT
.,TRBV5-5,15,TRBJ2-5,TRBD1,CASSFGTGSYNEQYF,TGTGCCAGCAGCTTTGGGACAGGGTCCTACAATGAGCAGTACTTC
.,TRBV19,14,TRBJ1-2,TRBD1,CASSIGQGPYGYTF,TGTGCCAGTAGTATCGGACAGGGGCCCTATGGCTACACCTTC
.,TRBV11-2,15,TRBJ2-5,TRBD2,CASSLDKAGVHEQYF,TGTGCCAGCAGCTTAGATAAGGCGGGGGTGCATGAGCAGTACTTC
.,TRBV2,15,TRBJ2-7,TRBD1,CASTPGTGGAYEQYF,TGTGCCAGCACGCCCGGGACAGGGGGCGCCTACGAGCAGTACTTC
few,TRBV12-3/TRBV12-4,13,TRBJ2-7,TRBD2,CASSLSTGGEQYF,TGTGCCAGCAGTTTATCGACGGGAGGTGAGCAGTACTTC
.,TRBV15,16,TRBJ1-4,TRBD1,CATSSKRDRSNEKLFF,TGTGCCACCAGCAGTAAACGGGACAGGAGTAATGAAAAACTGTTTTTT
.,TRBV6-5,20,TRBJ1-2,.,CASSYESIGTFPSVDYGYTF,TGTGCCAGCAGTTACGAGTCGATCGGGACATTTCCTTCCGTTGACTATGGCTACACCTTC
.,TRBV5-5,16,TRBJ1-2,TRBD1,CASSFDRGRVEAGYTF,TGTGCCAGCAGCTTTGACAGGGGGCGCGTAGAGGCTGGCTACACCTTC
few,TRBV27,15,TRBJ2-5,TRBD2,CASSFGTSGRETQYF,TGTGCCAGCAGTTTTGGGACGAGCGGGAGGGAGACCCAGTACTTC
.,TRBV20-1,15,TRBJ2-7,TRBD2,CSARGGPGLALEQYF,TGCAGTGCTAGGGGAGGACCGGGACTAGCTCTCGAGCAGTACTTC
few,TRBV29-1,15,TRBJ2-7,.,CSVEGVWAGPGEQYF,TGCAGCGTTGAAGGTGTGTGGGCAGGGCCGGGAGAGCAGTACTTC
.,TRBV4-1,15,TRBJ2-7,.,CASSHYTGRTYEQYF,TGCGCCAGCAGCCATTATACAGGGAGGACCTACGAGCAGTACTTC
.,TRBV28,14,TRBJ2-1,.,CASSYGSRYNEQFF,TGTGCCAGCAGCTACGGGTCCCGATACAATGAGCAGTTCTTC
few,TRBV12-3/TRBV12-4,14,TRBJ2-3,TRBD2,CASRTSGRSDTQYF,TGTGCCAGCAGGACTAGCGGGAGATCAGATACGCAGTATTTT
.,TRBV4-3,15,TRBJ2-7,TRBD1,CASSSRDRGGYEQYF,TGCGCCAGCAGCTCAAGGGACAGGGGTGGCTACGAGCAGTACTTC
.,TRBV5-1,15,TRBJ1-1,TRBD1,CASRIRTGGNTEAFF,TGCGCCAGCCGCATTAGGACAGGGGGCAACACTGAAGCTTTCTTT
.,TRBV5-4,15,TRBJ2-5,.,CASSEKVGWQETQYF,TGTGCCAGCAGCGAGAAAGTGGGTTGGCAAGAGACCCAGTACTTC
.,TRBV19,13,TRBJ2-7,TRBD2,CASSIDSGSEQYF,TGTGCCAGTAGTATAGATAGCGGGTCCGAGCAGTACTTC
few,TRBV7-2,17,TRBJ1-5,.,CASSIVPRTSSNQPQHF,TGTGCCAGCAGCATTGTCCCAAGGACAAGTAGCAATCAGCCCCAGCATTTT
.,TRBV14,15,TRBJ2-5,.,CASSQPGRGQETQYF,TGTGCCAGCAGCCAACCAGGCCGGGGCCAAGAGACCCAGTACTTC
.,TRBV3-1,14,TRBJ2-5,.,CASSRLGDQETQYF,TGTGCCAGCAGCCGACTTGGGGACCAAGAGACCCAGTACTTC
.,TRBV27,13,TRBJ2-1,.,CASSPGGLNERFF,TGTGCCAGCAGCCCAGGAGGTCTCAATGAGCGGTTCTTC
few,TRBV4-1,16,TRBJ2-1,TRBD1,CASSQETGVAYNEQFF,TGCGCCAGCAGCCAAGAGACAGGGGTGGCCTACAATGAGCAGTTCTTC
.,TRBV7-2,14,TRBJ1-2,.,CASSPGGGSYGYTF,TGTGCCAGCAGCCCCGGAGGGGGTAGCTATGGCTACACCTTC
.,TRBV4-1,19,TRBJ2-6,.,CASSQKTGLSASGANVLTF,TGCGCCAGCAGCCAGAAGACCGGACTATCCGCCTCTGGGGCCAACGTCCTGACTTTC
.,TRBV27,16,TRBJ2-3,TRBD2,CASSHIAGSMQDTQYF,TGTGCCAGCAGTCACATAGCGGGATCGATGCAAGATACGCAGTATTTT
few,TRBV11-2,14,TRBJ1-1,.,CASSHTGWDTEAFF,TGTGCCAGCAGCCATACAGGGTGGGACACTGAAGCTTTCTTT
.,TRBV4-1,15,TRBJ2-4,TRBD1,CASSQEKGTAREQYF,TGCGCCAGCAGCCAAGAGAAAGGGACAGCTAGGGAGCAGTACTTC
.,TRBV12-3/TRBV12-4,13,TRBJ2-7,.,CASEDFDSYEQYF,TGTGCCAGCGAGGACTTCGACTCCTACGAGCAGTACTTC
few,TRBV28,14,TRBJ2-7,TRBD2,CASRRLAGGYEQYF,TGTGCCAGCAGGAGGCTAGCGGGAGGCTACGAGCAGTACTTC
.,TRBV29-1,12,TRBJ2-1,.,CSVQPGPKIQFF,TGCAGCGTTCAACCCGGGCCTAAAATCCAGTTCTTC
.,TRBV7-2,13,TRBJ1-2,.,CASSARASYGYTF,TGTGCCAGCAGCGCCAGGGCGTCTTATGGCTACACCTTC
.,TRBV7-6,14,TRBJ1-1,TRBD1,CASSPTGGGGEAFF,TGTGCCAGCAGCCCGACAGGGGGCGGGGGGGAAGCTTTCTTT
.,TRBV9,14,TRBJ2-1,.,CASSASQLAGEQFF,TGTGCCAGCAGCGCATCCCAACTAGCTGGTGAGCAGTTCTTC
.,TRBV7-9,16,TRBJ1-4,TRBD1,CASSGGGTGSNEKLFF,TGTGCCAGCAGCGGAGGAGGGACAGGGAGTAATGAAAAACTGTTTTTT
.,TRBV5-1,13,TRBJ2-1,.,CATGRGAAGEQFF,TGCGCCACCGGACGGGGAGCGGCAGGTGAGCAGTTCTTC
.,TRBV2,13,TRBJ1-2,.,CASSVGLDYGYTF,TGTGCCAGCAGTGTCGGGTTGGACTATGGCTACACCTTC
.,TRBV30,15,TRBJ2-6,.,CAWSGDSTGANVLTF,TGTGCCTGGAGTGGGGACTCCACTGGGGCCAACGTCCTGACTTTC
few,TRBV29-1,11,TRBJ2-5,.,CSALFGETQYF,TGCAGCGCCCTCTTCGGCGAGACCCAGTACTTC
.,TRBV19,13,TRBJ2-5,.,CASRGVFQETQYF,TGTGCCAGTAGGGGGGTCTTCCAAGAGACCCAGTACTTC
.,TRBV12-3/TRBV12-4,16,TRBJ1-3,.,CASSAGVLVSGNTIYF,TGTGCCAGCAGTGCCGGTGTTCTGGTCTCTGGAAACACCATATATTTT
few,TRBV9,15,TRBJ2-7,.,CASSVGAVPYNEQYF,TGTGCCAGCAGCGTAGGAGCGGTCCCCTACAATGAGCAGTACTTC
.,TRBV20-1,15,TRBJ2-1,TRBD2,CSAREAREWYNEQFF,TGCAGTGCTAGAGAGGCGCGGGAGTGGTACAATGAGCAGTTCTTC
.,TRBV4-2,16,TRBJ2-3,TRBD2,CASSQVREMGTDTQYF,TGTGCCAGCAGCCAAGTGCGGGAGATGGGCACAGATACGCAGTATTTT
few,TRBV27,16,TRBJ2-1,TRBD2,CASSPRTSGLYNEQFF,TGTGCCAGCAGTCCGCGGACTAGCGGCCTCTACAATGAGCAGTTCTTC
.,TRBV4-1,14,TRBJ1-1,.,CASSPKRGSLEAFF,TGCGCCAGCAGCCCCAAGAGGGGGAGCCTTGAAGCTTTCTTT